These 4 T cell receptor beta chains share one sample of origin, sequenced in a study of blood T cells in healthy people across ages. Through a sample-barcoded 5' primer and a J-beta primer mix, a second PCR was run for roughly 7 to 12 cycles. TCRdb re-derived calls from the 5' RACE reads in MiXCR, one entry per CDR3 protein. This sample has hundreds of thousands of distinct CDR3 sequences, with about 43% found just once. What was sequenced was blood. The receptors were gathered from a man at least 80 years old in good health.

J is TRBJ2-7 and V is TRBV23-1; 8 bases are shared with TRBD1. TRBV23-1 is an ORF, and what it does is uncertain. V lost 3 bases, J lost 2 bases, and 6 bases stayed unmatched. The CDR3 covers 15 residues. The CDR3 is CASSHSTGVTYEQYF. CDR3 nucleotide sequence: TGCGCCAGCAGTCACTCGACAGGGGTGACCTACGAGCAGTACTTC.

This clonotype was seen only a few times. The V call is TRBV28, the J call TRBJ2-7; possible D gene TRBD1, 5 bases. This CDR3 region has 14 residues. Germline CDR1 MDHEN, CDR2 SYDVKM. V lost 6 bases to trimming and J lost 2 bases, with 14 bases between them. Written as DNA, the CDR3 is TGTGCCAGCAGAAAAACAGGTTCCCCCTACGAGCAGTACTTC. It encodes CASRKTGSPYEQYF.

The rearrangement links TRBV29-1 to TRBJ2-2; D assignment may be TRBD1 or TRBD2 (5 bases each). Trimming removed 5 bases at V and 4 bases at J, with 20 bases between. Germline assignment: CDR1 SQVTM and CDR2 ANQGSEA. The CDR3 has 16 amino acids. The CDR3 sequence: CSVRGPGRRGTGELFF. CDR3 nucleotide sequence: TGCAGCGTTCGAGGGCCGGGACGCCGGGGCACCGGGGAGCTGTTTTTT.

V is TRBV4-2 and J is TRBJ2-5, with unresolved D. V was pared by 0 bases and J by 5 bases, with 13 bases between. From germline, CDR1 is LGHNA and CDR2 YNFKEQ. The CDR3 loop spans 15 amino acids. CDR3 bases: TGTGCCAGCAGCCAAGATTTGGTCCGGGTCGAGACCCAGTACTTC. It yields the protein CASSQDLVRVETQYF.